These 23 T cell receptor beta chains came from one sample sequenced in a study of cytomegalovirus exposure and HLA in healthy donors. The primer mix had 60 Vbeta and 13 Jbeta primers. TCRdb keeps only in-frame clones here, not all; method: immunoSEQ multiplex PCR. The table includes about 80,000 clones, around three quarters detected once. The sequenced material came from PBMCs. Source of these receptors: a woman aged 40-49 years in good health and CMV-seronegative.

This chain links TRBV27 with TRBJ2-5; a possible D gene is TRBD1 (6 bases). Germline values: CDR1 MNHEY, CDR2 SMNVEV (reference sequence). CDR3 length: 12 residues. V was pared by 5 bases and J by 4 bases, with 8 bases between. CDR3 residues: CASSGGGETQYF. CDR3 bases: TGTGCCAGCAGTGGGGGCGGAGAGACCCAGTACTTC.

This clone was observed a handful of times. V and J are TRBV4-2 and TRBJ2-7; 7 bases align to TRBD1. Germline CDR1 is LGHNA and CDR2 is YNFKEQ. The CDR3 is made up of 16 amino acids. After removal of 3 bases from V and 0 bases from J, the junction contained 8 bases not matched to a gene. The DNA for the CDR3 is TGTGCCAGCAGCCAGGAGGACGGGACAGCCTCCTACGAGCAGTACTTC. Protein sequence: CASSQEDGTASYEQYF.

This clone was seen only once. The chain is built from TRBV6-1 and TRBJ2-2, with D possibly TRBD2 on 7 matching bases. Germline V gene data show CDR1 as MNHNS and CDR2 as SASEGT. The V gene lost 2 bases and the J gene lost 2 bases, with 24 bases spanning the gap. The CDR3 has 20 amino acids. In DNA form, the CDR3 reads TGTGCCAGCAGTGAATACCACAGTTGGCCGGGGGGCCCTAACACCGGGGAGCTGTTTTTT. This codes for CASSEYHSWPGGPNTGELFF.

Worth noting for this clone: Germline and junction disagree at one end, which may indicate a read error. The J gene is TRBJ1-1, the V gene TRBV6-6; maybe TRBD1 (6 bases). From germline, CDR1 is MNHNY and CDR2 SVGAGI (reference sequence). The CDR3 totals 12 residues. CDR3 sequence: CAGRGGNTEAFF. The CDR3 bases are TGTGCCGGCAGGGGAGGGAACACTGAAGCTTTCTTT.

The V gene is TRBV7-9, the J gene TRBJ1-1; 7 nucleotides align to TRBD1. Germline CDR1 reads SEHNR; CDR2 reads FQNEAQ (reference sequence). V lost 5 bases, J lost 6 bases, and 15 bases stayed unmatched. This CDR3 is built from 16 residues. The DNA for the CDR3 is TGTGCCAGCAGCCCGCCCCCGGGACAGAATAGCGCTGAAGCTTTCTTT. This translates into CASSPPPGQNSAEAFF.

The genes are TRBV20-1 and TRBJ2-1; perhaps TRBD2 as D (6 bases). Trimming removed 8 bases from V and 8 bases from J, with 13 bases in between. The CDR3 has 11 residues. The germline gives CDR1 DFQATT, CDR2 SNEGSKA (reference sequence). The CDR3 DNA reads as TGCAGTACCGGGAGTACTGATGAGCAGTTCTTC. Its protein is CSTGSTDEQFF.

The chain combines TRBV21-1 with TRBJ2-5; the table's D call TRBD2 went unverified against the DNA. The DNA end favors TRBJ2-7, so the J call may be wrong. TRBV21-1 has pseudogene status. The CDR3 has 15 amino acids. The CDR3 coding sequence is TGTGCCAGCAGCACTCTAGCGGGAGTCGGGTACGAGCAGTACTTC. It yields the protein CASSTLAGVGYEQYF.

CDR3 region: CAWSSNTVGELFF. The CDR3 DNA follows: TGTGCCTGGAGTAGTAATACGGTGGGGGAGCTGTTTTTT. The chain uses TRBV30 and TRBJ2-2; D unclear. V lost 2 bases, J lost 8 bases, and 12 bases lay in between. CDR1 and CDR2 (germline): GTSNPN, SVGIG (reference sequence). The CDR3 covers 13 residues.

The chain couples TRBV19 to TRBJ2-7; perhaps TRBD2 as D (6 bases). The germline CDR1 and CDR2 sequences are LNHDA and SQIVND (reference sequence). This CDR3 has 13 amino acids. Trimming left V 5 bases short and J 2 bases short, with 10 bases between. CDR3: CASSRGRTYEQYF. CDR3 nucleotides: TGTGCCAGTAGTCGGGGGAGGACCTACGAGCAGTACTTC.

V gene TRBV5-4 combines with J gene TRBJ2-3; TRBD2 agrees at 10 bases. In germline, CDR1 is SGHNT, CDR2 YYREEE (reference sequence). Unmatched junction bases numbered 7, after V lost 4 bases and J lost 2 bases. The CDR3 extends over 16 amino acids. In nucleotides, the CDR3 is TGTGCCAGCAGCATAAGGACTAGCGGTTCCACAGATACGCAGTATTTT. Translated: CASSIRTSGSTDTQYF.

The genes are TRBV7-9 and TRBJ2-7, with D possibly matching TRBD1 (6 bases). The germline V gene encodes CDR1 SEHNR and CDR2 FQNEAQ (reference sequence). The V and J ends lost 5 bases and 0 bases respectively, with 23 bases between them. The CDR3 contains 18 residues. The CDR3 region has the DNA TGTGCCAGCAGCGACTGGAATGCCGGGACACCGAGCTCCTACGAGCAGTACTTC. Protein sequence: CASSDWNAGTPSSYEQYF.

V gene TRBV28 combines with J gene TRBJ1-5, with 12 bases that match TRBD1. This CDR3 comprises 19 residues. The junction had 15 bases not matched to a gene; V was cut back by 7 bases and J by 2 bases. The germline V gene has CDR1 MDHEN and CDR2 SYDVKM. In DNA form, the CDR3 reads TGTGCCAGCACCCGACCCGGGACAGGGGGCGTGATCGGCAATCAGCCCCAGCATTTT. It codes for CASTRPGTGGVIGNQPQHF.

This clone showed up just a few times. The chain combines TRBV25-1 with TRBJ2-3, with a tentative D call TRBD1 (5 bases). The CDR3 is made up of 14 amino acids. CDR1 MGHDK and CDR2 SYGVNS come from the germline V gene. V lost 6 bases and J lost 4, with 14 bases in between. The CDR3 DNA is TGTGCCAGCAGACCTAGGACAAGCCCAGATACGCAGTATTTT. Its protein is CASRPRTSPDTQYF. Drawing the rest from reference TRBV25-1 and TRBJ2-3, the complete variable domain is EADIYQTPRYLVIGTGKKITLECSQTMGHDKMYWYQQDPGMELHLIHYSYGVNSTEKGDLSSESTVSRIRTEHFPLTLESARPSHTSQYLCASRPRTSPDTQYFGPGTRLTVL.

The chain joins TRBV7-2 to TRBJ2-4; tentative D call: TRBD2 (5 bases). CDR1 and CDR2 from the germline V gene are SGHTA and FQGNSA. CDR3 length equals 13 residues. V shed 7 bases and J shed 7 bases, with 14 bases lying between them. The DNA of the CDR3 is TGTGCCAGCACCACCCGGGGTGTGAACATTCAGTACTTC. Its translation is CASTTRGVNIQYF.

The CDR3 coding sequence is TGTGCCTGGAGTGTAATAGGGCGGGAGACCCAGTACTTC. It codes for CAWSVIGRETQYF. The chain uses TRBV30 and TRBJ2-7, with D hard to call. The DNA end is a closer match to TRBJ2-5, so the J assignment may be wrong. This CDR3 is 13 amino acids long. Per the germline V gene, CDR1 is GTSNPN and CDR2 is SVGIG (reference sequence).

The V call is TRBV28, the J call TRBJ1-4; TRBD1 agrees at 8 bases. The J segment lost 2 bases and the V segment lost 5 bases, leaving 4 bases of the junction unmatched. The germline CDR1 and CDR2 sequences are MDHEN and SYDVKM. The CDR3 has 15 residues. CDR3 nucleotides: TGTGCCAGCAGTCCTACAGGGGGTACTAATGAAAAACTGTTTTTT. Protein: CASSPTGGTNEKLFF.

The chain joins TRBV5-1 to TRBJ2-1, with D perhaps TRBD2 (7 bases). Trimming stripped 0 bases from V and 10 bases from J, with 35 bases between. This CDR3 contains 21 residues. Germline V gives CDR1 SGHRS, CDR2 YFSETQ. The CDR3 region is CASSLDPARGGRGAIVREQFF. CDR3 nucleotide sequence: TGCGCCAGCAGCTTGGATCCTGCTCGGGGTGGCCGGGGGGCAATCGTACGGGAGCAGTTCTTC. Full variable domain (missing parts from reference TRBV5-1 and TRBJ2-1): KAGVTQTPRYLIKTRGQQVTLSCSPISGHRSVSWYQQTPGQGLQFLFEYFSETQRNKGNFPGRFSGRQFSNSRSEMNVSTLELGDSALYLCASSLDPARGGRGAIVREQFFGPGTRLTVL.

The rearrangement links TRBV18 to TRBJ1-3, with D perhaps TRBD1 (6 bases). The germline gives CDR1 KGHSH, CDR2 LQKENI. The CDR3 is 15 residues long. Trimming removed 6 bases from V and 2 bases from J, with 14 bases in between. The CDR3 nucleotides read TGTGCCAGCTCGCTAGGGGGATCGACTGGAAACACCATATATTTT. Its translation: CASSLGGSTGNTIYF.

V and J are TRBV30 and TRBJ1-1; tentatively, D is TRBD1 (6 bases). The germline V and J ends were trimmed by 7 bases and 5 bases, with 11 bases remaining between them. The CDR3 loop spans 11 amino acids. Germline V gene lookup returns CDR1 GTSNPN and CDR2 SVGIG (reference sequence). Here the CDR3 reads CALTGGTEAFF. CDR3 DNA sequence: TGTGCCTTGACAGGTGGGACTGAAGCTTTCTTT.

This clone has only one observation. V usage is TRBV7-9 and J usage is TRBJ1-2; D is possibly TRBD1 (5 bases). There are 13 residues in the CDR3. With 10 bases removed from V and 8 bases from J, the gap between germline ends came to 20 bases. CDR1 SEHNR and CDR2 FQNEAQ come from the germline V gene (reference sequence). The CDR3 reads CATSGTRVWGYTF. Here the CDR3 DNA reads TGTGCCACCTCCGGGACTCGGGTTTGGGGCTACACCTTC. Supplemented by reference TRBV7-9 and TRBJ1-2, the full variable domain reads DTGVSQNPRHKITKRGQNVTFRCDPISEHNRLYWYRQTLGQGPEFLTYFQNEAQLEKSRLLSDRFSAERPKGSFSTLEIQRTEQGDSAMYLCATSGTRVWGYTFGSGTRLTVV.

This clone was counted between two and nine times. The chain couples TRBV29-1 to TRBJ2-7; tentatively, D is TRBD1 (6 bases). Trimming took off 4 bases at V and 2 bases at J, with 15 bases between the two ends. Germline V gives CDR1 SQVTM, CDR2 ANQGSEA. CDR3 size: 14 residues. CDR3 DNA: TGCAGCGTTGTGGTCCGGGACAAGCCCTACGAGCAGTACTTC. It codes for CSVVVRDKPYEQYF.

The chain is built from TRBV6-5 and TRBJ1-2; D gene ambiguous. This CDR3 comprises 13 residues. The V and J ends lost 4 bases and 5 bases respectively, with 11 bases between them. Germline V gene data show CDR1 as MNHEY and CDR2 as SVGAGI. The chain's CDR3 is CASSLDRTYGYTF. The CDR3 nucleotides read TGTGCCAGCAGTTTAGATCGGACTTATGGCTACACCTTC.

This chain uses TRBV5-1 with TRBJ1-1; tentative D call: TRBD1 (6 bases). V was clipped by 4 bases and J by 1 base, with 14 bases between them. The CDR3 spans 15 residues. Germline V gene data show CDR1 as SGHRS and CDR2 as YFSETQ. DNA for the CDR3: TGCGCCAGCAGCCCCCTCGGGACACAGAACACTGAAGCTTTCTTT. Amino acids: CASSPLGTQNTEAFF.